This TCR beta chain comes out of a study of T cell responses to AZD1222 COVID-19 vaccine. General study findings and limits: Vaccine-associated CD4 TCRs spanned spike, dominant at 160-218 and 743-854. The peak T cell response came first, and repertoires were sampled only after it.

The V and J ends lost 0 bases and 0 bases respectively, with 8 bases between them. The CDR3 runs 15 residues. Germline CDR1 and CDR2: SGHNT and YYREEE (reference sequence). As concerns this clone: The antigen is unknown.

Sequenced by immunoSEQ multiplex PCR; TCRdb stores in-frame clones only, minus some. The sample includes 150,000 to 200,000 clones, about 90% of them seen just once. Sequenced here: peripheral blood, sampled on day 0 of AZD1222 vaccination. The rearrangement links TRBV5-4 to TRBJ2-3, with unresolved D. This TCR came from an adult in good health. CDR3 region: CASSLDSRSTDTQYF. CDR3 nucleotides: TGTGCCAGCAGCTTGGATAGCAGGAGCACAGATACGCAGTATTTT. Full variable domain (rest looked up from reference TRBV5-4 and TRBJ2-3): ETGVTQSPTHLIKTRGQQVTLRCSSQSGHNTVSWYQQALGQGPQFIFQYYREEENGRGNFPPRFSGLQFPNYSSELNVNALELDDSALYLCASSLDSRSTDTQYFGPGTRLTVL.